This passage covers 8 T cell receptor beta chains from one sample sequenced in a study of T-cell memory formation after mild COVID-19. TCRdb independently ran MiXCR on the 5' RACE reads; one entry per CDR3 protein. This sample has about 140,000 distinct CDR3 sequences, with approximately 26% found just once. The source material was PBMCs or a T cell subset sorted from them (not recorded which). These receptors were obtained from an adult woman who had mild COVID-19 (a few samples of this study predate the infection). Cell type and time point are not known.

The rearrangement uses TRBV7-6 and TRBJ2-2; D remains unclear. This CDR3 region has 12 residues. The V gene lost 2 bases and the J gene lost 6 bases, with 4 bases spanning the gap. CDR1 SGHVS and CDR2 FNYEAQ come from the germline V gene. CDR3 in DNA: TGTGCCAGCAGCTTATTTGCCGGGGAGCTGTTTTTT. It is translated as CASSLFAGELFF.

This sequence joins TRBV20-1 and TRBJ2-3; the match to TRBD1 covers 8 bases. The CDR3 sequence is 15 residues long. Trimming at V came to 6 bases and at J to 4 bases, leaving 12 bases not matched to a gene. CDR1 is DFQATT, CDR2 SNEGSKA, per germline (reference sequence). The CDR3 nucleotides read TGCAGTGCCCGTGAGGGACAGGTGGTGGCAGATACGCAGTATTTT. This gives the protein CSAREGQVVADTQYF.

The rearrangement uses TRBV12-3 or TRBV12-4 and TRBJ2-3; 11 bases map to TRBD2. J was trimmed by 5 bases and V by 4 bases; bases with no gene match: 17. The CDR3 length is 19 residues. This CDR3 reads CASSSLPGWPSGRIDTQYF. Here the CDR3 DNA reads TGTGCCAGCAGTTCACTCCCCGGGTGGCCTAGCGGGAGGATAGATACGCAGTATTTT.

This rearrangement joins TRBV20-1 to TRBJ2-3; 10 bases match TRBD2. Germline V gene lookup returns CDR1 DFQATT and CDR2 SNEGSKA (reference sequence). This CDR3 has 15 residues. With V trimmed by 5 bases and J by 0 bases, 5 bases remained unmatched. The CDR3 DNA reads TGCAGTGCTCGGGAACTAGCGGGAAGCACAGATACGCAGTATTTT. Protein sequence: CSARELAGSTDTQYF.

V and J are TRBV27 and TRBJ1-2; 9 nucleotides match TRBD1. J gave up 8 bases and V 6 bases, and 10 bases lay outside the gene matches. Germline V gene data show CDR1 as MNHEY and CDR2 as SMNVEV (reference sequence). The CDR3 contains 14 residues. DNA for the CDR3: TGTGCCAGCAGCACCCTAGGGGACAGGGCCGGCTACACCTTC. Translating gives CASSTLGDRAGYTF.

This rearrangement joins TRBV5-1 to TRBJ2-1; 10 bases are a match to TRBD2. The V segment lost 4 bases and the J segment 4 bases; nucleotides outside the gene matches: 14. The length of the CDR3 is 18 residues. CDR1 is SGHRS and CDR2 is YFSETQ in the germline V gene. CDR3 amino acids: CASSPSSGRADQYNEQFF. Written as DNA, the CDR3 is TGCGCCAGCAGCCCTTCTAGCGGGAGAGCCGATCAGTACAATGAGCAGTTCTTC. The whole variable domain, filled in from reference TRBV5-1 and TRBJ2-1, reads KAGVTQTPRYLIKTRGQQVTLSCSPISGHRSVSWYQQTPGQGLQFLFEYFSETQRNKGNFPGRFSGRQFSNSRSEMNVSTLELGDSALYLCASSPSSGRADQYNEQFFGPGTRLTVL.

The CDR3 sequence is CASSFGLWTENTEAFF. CDR3 bases: TGTGCCAGCAGCTTTGGCCTTTGGACGGAGAACACTGAAGCTTTCTTT. The rearrangement joins TRBV5-5 to TRBJ1-1; D is unresolved. The CDR3 runs 16 residues. In germline, CDR1 is SGHKS, CDR2 YYEKEE (reference sequence). Trimming removed 2 bases at V and 1 base at J, with 15 bases between.

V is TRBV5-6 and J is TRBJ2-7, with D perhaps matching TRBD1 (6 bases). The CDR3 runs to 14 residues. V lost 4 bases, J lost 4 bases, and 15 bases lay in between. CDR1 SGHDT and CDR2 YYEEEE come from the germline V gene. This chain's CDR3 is CASSPGQPNYEQYF. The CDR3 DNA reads TGTGCCAGCAGCCCTGGACAGCCAAATTACGAGCAGTACTTC.